The present entry profiles one TCR beta chain with its context. Its antigen is not known. These data originate in a study of graft-versus-host responses after intestinal transplantation. The overall study: The study gave all recipients anti-thymocyte globulin induction, then tacrolimus and steroids for 2 to 3 years.

The protocol was immunoSEQ multiplex PCR, while the TCRdb copy is restricted to in-frame clones and leaves out a portion. The data show some 90,000 clones, about 90% seen once. Study results and limitations: Among circulating GvH clones, peak levels were associated with early post-transplant declines in HvG clones. Detected in recipient marrow were GvH clones, some of which were first observed in ileum or blood. Elevated graft-versus-host to host-versus-graft clonal ratios in allografts were recorded for patients with graft-donor T cell macrochimerism.

Trimming removed 6 bases from V and 2 bases from J, with 11 bases in between. Germline CDR1 is MNHEY and CDR2 is SVGAGI. The length of the CDR3 is 14 residues. The material sequenced was unstimulated CD4+ T cells sorted from spleen or lymph node cells, taken before intestinal transplant. The origin of this receptor is a human donor who received an intestinal transplant. This chain links TRBV6-5 with TRBJ1-5, with D hard to call. DNA for the CDR3: TGTGCCAGCAGGCCTCACTCGGGCAATCAGCCCCAGCATTTT. Protein product: CASRPHSGNQPQHF.